This T cell receptor beta chain was identified during a study of blood T cell repertoires in COVID-19. Study background: T cells, B-cell-depleted T cells, or PBMCs provided the cDNA or gDNA that served as material.

Per the study methods: By means of reference gene primer amplification, nucleated cell counts were estimated. Produced via immunoSEQ multiplex PCR; TCRdb's table is partial and in-frame only. V and J calls plus clone size are reproduced from that table; the DNA served to infer D and trimming. The repertoire consists of about 260,000 clones, with approximately 88% occurring once and the leading ten covering 9.5% to 13%. This clone was recorded once. The CDR3 spans 14 residues. Germline V gives CDR1 MGHRA, CDR2 YSYEKL. The trim removed 1 base at V and 4 bases at J, leaving 2 bases unmatched. This TCR was recovered from a woman in her 70s with COVID-19, enrolled during active disease. The sample taken for sequencing was peripheral blood. The chain has TRBV4-1 and TRBJ2-7; 9 bases fit TRBD1. The CDR3: CASSQAGQGYEQYF. CDR3 sequence (DNA): TGCGCCAGCAGCCAAGCGGGACAGGGTTACGAGCAGTACTTC.